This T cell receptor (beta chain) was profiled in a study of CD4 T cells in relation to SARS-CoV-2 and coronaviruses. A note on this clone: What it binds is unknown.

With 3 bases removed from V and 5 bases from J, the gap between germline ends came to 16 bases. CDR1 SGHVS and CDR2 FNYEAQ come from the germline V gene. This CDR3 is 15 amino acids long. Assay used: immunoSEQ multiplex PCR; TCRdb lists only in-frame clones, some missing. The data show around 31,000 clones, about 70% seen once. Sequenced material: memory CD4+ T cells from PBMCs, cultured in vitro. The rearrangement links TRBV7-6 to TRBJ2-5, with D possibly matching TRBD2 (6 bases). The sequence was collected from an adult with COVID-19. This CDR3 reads CASSLLATKGETQYF. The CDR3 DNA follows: TGTGCCAGCAGCTTGCTAGCGACAAAAGGGGAGACCCAGTACTTC.